These 8 T cell receptor beta chains were sequenced from one sample in a study of blood T cell repertoires in COVID-19. Libraries were prepared by immunoSEQ multiplex PCR; TCRdb keeps only in-frame clonotypes and omits some of them. The sample records around 380,000 clones, 70% to 90% being singletons. Sequencing was carried out using PBMCs or T cells enriched from blood (not recorded which). The receptors shown here come from a man younger than 40 who had recovered from COVID-19.

V gene TRBV5-4 combines with J gene TRBJ2-2; 11 positions agree with TRBD2. V shed 5 bases, J shed 2 bases, and the junction held 5 bases outside the gene matches. The germline gives CDR1 SGHNT, CDR2 YYREEE (reference sequence). This CDR3 has 16 amino acids. CDR3 loop: CASSFSGGANTGELFF. The CDR3 coding sequence is TGTGCCAGCAGTTTTAGCGGGGGGGCCAACACCGGGGAGCTGTTTTTT.

The CDR3 nucleotides are TGTGCCAGCAGCTTAGCGATCTACAGAACAGTCACCGGGGAGCTGTTTTTT. Translation: CASSLAIYRTVTGELFF. J is TRBJ2-2 and V is TRBV7-2; D is undetermined. There are 17 residues in the CDR3. Per germline, CDR1 SGHTA and CDR2 FQGNSA. Trimming took 0 bases from V and 4 from J, leaving 15 bases between them.

This clone was picked up a small number of times. The gene calls are TRBV6-5 and TRBJ1-1, with D maybe TRBD1 (5 bases). This CDR3 has 15 amino acids. Trimming pared 2 bases from V and 6 bases from J, leaving 16 bases between. Germline V gene lookup returns CDR1 MNHEY and CDR2 SVGAGI. For the CDR3, the DNA is TGTGCCAGCAGTTACCGGACACGTTCCGTTCCTGAAGCTTTCTTT. Translating gives CASSYRTRSVPEAFF.

The genes are TRBV19 and TRBJ2-5; D perhaps matches TRBD2 (7 bases). Deletions cut 3 bases from V and 3 bases from J, with 26 bases between. This CDR3 contains 19 residues. Germline loops: CDR1 LNHDA, CDR2 SQIVND (reference sequence). DNA of the CDR3: TGTGCCAGTAGTATGCCCCTTGGGGGGGGGACACCAAGAAAAGAGACCCAGTACTTC. Protein: CASSMPLGGGTPRKETQYF. Based on the CDR3 plus reference TRBV19 and TRBJ2-5, the full variable domain is DGGITQSPKYLFRKEGQNVTLSCEQNLNHDAMYWYRQDPGQGLRLIYYSQIVNDFQKGDIAEGYSVSREKKESFPLTVTSAQKNPTAFYLCASSMPLGGGTPRKETQYFGPGTRLLVL.

The V call is TRBV12-5, the J call TRBJ2-1, with 11 bases that match TRBD2. This CDR3 is built from 16 residues. Per the germline V gene, CDR1 is LGHNT and CDR2 is FRNRAP. V lost 1 base, J lost 8 bases, and 7 bases stayed unmatched. The CDR3 loop reads CASGLGLAGGGDEQFF. DNA for the CDR3: TGTGCTAGTGGTTTGGGCCTAGCGGGGGGAGGTGATGAGCAGTTCTTC.

The chain combines TRBV11-2 with TRBJ1-3; a possible D gene is TRBD1 (5 bases). CDR1 and CDR2 from the germline V gene are SGHAT and FQNNGV. This CDR3 contains 16 residues. Trimming shortened V by 5 bases and J by 0 bases, and 14 bases separated the two germline ends. The DNA of the CDR3 is TGTGCCAGCAGCCAGACGGGACTTCGCTCTGGAAACACCATATATTTT. Protein product: CASSQTGLRSGNTIYF.

V gene TRBV11-2 combines with J gene TRBJ1-2; TRBD1 is a possible D gene (6 bases). V lost 3 bases and J 4 bases, leaving 15 bases between the germline ends. CDR1 and CDR2 from the germline V gene are SGHAT and FQNNGV. CDR3 size: 15 residues. CDR3 protein: CASSFGQGTSYGYTF. CDR3 DNA sequence: TGTGCCAGCAGCTTCGGGCAGGGGACCTCCTATGGCTACACCTTC. The full variable domain, with the rest looked up from reference TRBV11-2 and TRBJ1-2, is EAGVAQSPRYKIIEKRQSVAFWCNPISGHATLYWYQQILGQGPKLLIQFQNNGVVDDSQLPKDRFSAERLKGVDSTLKIQPAKLEDSAVYLCASSFGQGTSYGYTFGSGTRLTVV.

The chain is built from TRBV7-9 and TRBJ1-1; possibly TRBD1 for D (5 bases). The CDR3 loop spans 14 amino acids. Trimming took 6 bases from V and 1 from J, leaving 12 bases between them. The germline V gene encodes CDR1 SEHNR and CDR2 FQNEAQ (reference sequence). CDR3 bases: TGTGCCAGCAGTGCGGGACGAACGAACACTGAAGCTTTCTTT. Translated, it gives CASSAGRTNTEAFF. The full variable domain, with the rest looked up from reference TRBV7-9 and TRBJ1-1, is DTGVSQNPRHKITKRGQNVTFRCDPISEHNRLYWYRQTLGQGPEFLTYFQNEAQLEKSRLLSDRFSAERPKGSFSTLEIQRTEQGDSAMYLCASSAGRTNTEAFFGQGTRLTVV.